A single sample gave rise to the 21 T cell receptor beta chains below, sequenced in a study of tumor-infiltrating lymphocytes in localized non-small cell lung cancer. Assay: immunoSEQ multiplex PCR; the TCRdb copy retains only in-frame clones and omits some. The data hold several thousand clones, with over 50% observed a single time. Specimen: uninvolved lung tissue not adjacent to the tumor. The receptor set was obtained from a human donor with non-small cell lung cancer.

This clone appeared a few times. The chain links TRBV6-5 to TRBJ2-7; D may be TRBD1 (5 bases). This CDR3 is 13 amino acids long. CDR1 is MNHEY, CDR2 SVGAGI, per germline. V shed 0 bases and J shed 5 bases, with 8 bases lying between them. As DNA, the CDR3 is TGTGCCAGCAGTTACTCTCAGGGTAACGAGCAGTACTTC. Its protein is CASSYSQGNEQYF.

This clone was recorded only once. CDR3 in amino acids: CASSAPERGNTGELFF. Here the CDR3 DNA reads TGTGCCAGCAGTGCCCCCGAGCGGGGAAACACCGGGGAGCTGTTTTTT. The J gene is TRBJ2-2, the V gene TRBV25-1, with 7 bases aligning to TRBD2. V was clipped by 4 bases and J by 2 bases; unmatched bases: 7. Germline CDR1 is MGHDK and CDR2 is SYGVNS. The CDR3 totals 16 residues.

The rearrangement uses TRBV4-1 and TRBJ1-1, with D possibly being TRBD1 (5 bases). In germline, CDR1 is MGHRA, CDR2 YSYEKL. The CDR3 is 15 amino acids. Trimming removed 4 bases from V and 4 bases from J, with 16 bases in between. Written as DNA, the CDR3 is TGCGCCAGCAGCCCAGCGGACACTTTGAGCACTGAAGCTTTCTTT. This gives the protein CASSPADTLSTEAFF.

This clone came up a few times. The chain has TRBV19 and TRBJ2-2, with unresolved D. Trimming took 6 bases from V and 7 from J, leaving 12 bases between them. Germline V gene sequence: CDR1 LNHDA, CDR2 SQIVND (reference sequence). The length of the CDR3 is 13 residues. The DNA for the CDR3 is TGTGCCAGTAGGAGCAAGGGAAACGGGGAGCTGTTTTTT. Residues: CASRSKGNGELFF.

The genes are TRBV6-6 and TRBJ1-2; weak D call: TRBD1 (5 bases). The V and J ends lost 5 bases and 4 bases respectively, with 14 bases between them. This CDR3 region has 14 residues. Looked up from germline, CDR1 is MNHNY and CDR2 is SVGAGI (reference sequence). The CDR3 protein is CASSEQGGGYGYTF. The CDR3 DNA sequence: TGTGCCAGCAGTGAGCAGGGTGGGGGCTATGGCTACACCTTC.

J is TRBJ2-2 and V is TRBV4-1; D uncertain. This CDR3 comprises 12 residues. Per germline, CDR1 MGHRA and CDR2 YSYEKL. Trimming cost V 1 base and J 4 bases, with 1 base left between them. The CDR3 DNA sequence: TGCGCCAGCAGCCAAGCCACCGGGGAGCTGTTTTTT. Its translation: CASSQATGELFF.

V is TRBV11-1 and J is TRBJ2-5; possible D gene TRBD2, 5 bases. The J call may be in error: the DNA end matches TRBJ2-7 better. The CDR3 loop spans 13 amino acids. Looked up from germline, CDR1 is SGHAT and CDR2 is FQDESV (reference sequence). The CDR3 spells CASSPRRVDEQYF. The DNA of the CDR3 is TGTGCCAGCAGCCCGAGGCGGGTTGACGAGCAGTACTTC.

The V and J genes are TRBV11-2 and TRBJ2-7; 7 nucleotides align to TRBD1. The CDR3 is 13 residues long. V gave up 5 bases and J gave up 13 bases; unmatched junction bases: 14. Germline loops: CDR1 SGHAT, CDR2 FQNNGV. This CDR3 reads CASSPGGGQSLYF. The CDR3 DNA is TGTGCCAGCAGCCCAGGGGGTGGGCAGTCCCTATACTTC.

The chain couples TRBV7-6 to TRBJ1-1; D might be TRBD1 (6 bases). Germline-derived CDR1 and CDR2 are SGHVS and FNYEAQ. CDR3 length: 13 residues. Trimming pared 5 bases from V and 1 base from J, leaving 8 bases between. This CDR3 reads CASSRTENTEAFF. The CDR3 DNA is TGTGCCAGCAGCCGGACAGAGAACACTGAAGCTTTCTTT.

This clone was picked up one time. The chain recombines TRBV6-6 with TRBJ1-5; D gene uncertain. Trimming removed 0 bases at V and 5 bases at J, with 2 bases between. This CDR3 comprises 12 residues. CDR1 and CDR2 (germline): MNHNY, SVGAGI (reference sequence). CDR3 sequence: CASSYSDQPQHF. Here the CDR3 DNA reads TGTGCCAGCAGTTACTCCGATCAGCCCCAGCATTTT.

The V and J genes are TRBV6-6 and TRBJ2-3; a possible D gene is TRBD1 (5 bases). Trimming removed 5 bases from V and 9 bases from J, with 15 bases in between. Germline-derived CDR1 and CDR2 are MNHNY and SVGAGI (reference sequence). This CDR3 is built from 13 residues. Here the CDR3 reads CASSPTLQGTQYF. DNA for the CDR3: TGTGCCAGCAGTCCAACTCTGCAGGGAACGCAGTATTTT.

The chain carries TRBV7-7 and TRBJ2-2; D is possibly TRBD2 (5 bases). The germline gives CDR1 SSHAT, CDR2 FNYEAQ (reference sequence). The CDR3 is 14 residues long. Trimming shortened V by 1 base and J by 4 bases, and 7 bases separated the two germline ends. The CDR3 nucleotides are TGTGCCAGCAGCTTAGACGGGATCACCGGGGAGCTGTTTTTT. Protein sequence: CASSLDGITGELFF.

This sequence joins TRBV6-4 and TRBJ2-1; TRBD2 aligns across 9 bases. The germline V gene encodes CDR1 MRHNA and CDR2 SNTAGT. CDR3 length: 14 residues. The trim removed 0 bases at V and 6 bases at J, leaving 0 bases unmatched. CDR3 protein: CASSDSSGGNEQFF. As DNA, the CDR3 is TGTGCCAGCAGTGACTCTAGCGGGGGCAATGAGCAGTTCTTC.

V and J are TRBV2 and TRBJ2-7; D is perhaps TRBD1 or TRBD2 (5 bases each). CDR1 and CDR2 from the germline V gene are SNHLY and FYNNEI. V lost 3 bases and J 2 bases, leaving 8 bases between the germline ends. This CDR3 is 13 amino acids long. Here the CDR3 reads CASSEGVAYEQYF. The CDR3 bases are TGTGCCAGCAGTGAGGGGGTAGCCTACGAGCAGTACTTC.

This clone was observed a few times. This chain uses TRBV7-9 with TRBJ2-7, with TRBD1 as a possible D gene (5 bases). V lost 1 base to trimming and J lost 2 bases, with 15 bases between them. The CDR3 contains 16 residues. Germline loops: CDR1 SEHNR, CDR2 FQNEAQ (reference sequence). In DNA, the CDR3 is TGTGCCAGCAGCTTAGAGATGTCGGACAAACCCTACGAGCAGTACTTC. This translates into CASSLEMSDKPYEQYF. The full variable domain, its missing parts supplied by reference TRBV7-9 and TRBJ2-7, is DTGVSQNPRHKITKRGQNVTFRCDPISEHNRLYWYRQTLGQGPEFLTYFQNEAQLEKSRLLSDRFSAERPKGSFSTLEIQRTEQGDSAMYLCASSLEMSDKPYEQYFGPGTRLTVT.

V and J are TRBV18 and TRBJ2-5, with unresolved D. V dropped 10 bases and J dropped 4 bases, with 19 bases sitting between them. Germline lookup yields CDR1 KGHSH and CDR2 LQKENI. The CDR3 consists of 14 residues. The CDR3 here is CATASSQLRETQYF. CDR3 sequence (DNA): TGTGCCACCGCAAGTTCCCAGTTGCGAGAGACCCAGTACTTC. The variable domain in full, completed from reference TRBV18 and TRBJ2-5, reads NAGVMQNPRHLVRRRGQEARLRCSPMKGHSHVYWYRQLPEEGLKFMVYLQKENIIDESGMPKERFSAEFPKEGPSILRIQQVVRGDSAAYFCATASSQLRETQYFGPGTRLLVL.

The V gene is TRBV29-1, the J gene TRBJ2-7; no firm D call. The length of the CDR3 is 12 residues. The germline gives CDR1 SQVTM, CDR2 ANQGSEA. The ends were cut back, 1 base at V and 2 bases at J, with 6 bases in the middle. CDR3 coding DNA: TGCAGCGTTGAAGTAGGAGCCTACGAGCAGTACTTC. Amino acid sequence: CSVEVGAYEQYF.

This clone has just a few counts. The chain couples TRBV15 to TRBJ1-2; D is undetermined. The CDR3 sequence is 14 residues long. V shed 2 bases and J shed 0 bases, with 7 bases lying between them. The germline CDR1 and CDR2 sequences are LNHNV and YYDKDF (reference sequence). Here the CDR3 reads CATSRPGTNYGYTF. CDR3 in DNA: TGTGCCACCAGCAGACCCGGGACTAACTATGGCTACACCTTC.

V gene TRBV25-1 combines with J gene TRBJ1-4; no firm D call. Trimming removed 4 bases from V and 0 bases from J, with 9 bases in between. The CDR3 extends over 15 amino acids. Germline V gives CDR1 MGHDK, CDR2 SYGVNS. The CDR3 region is CASSASEATNEKLFF. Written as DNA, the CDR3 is TGTGCCAGCAGTGCATCAGAAGCAACTAATGAAAAACTGTTTTTT.

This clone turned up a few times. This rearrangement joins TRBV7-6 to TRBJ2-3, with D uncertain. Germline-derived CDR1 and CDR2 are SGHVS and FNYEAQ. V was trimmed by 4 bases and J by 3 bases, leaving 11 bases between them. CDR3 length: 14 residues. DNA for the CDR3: TGTGCCAGCAGCTCTCCTTTGGGGACAGATACGCAGTATTTT. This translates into CASSSPLGTDTQYF.

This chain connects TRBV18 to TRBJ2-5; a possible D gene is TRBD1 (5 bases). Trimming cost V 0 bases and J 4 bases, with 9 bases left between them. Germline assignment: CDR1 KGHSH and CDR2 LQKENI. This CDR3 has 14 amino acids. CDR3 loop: CASSPPGARETQYF. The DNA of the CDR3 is TGTGCCAGCTCACCACCAGGGGCGAGAGAGACCCAGTACTTC.